The rows below give T cell receptor beta chains drawn from one sample of a study of cytomegalovirus exposure and HLA in healthy donors. Only in-frame clones appear in the TCRdb table, and some are missing; sequencing was by immunoSEQ multiplex PCR. The sample includes some 160,000 clones, approximately 80% of them seen just once. What was sequenced was PBMCs. The receptors shown here come from a man aged 18 to 30 in good health and CMV-seronegative. CDR3s include the opening cysteine and the closing phenylalanine or tryptophan. A D gene is named only where the DNA matches it firmly. Where a row states a size, it is once, few, many or the class of an expanded clone; other rows omit it.

v_gene,abundance,d_gene,j_gene,CDR3nt,CDR3aa
TRBV10-3,.,.,TRBJ1-1,TGTGCCATCAAAGGTTCGGCAGGGAAGAACACTGAAGCTTTCTTT,CAIKGSAGKNTEAFF
TRBV6-1,.,.,TRBJ1-6,TGTGCCAGCAGGGTGGGGCAGTCGAATTCACCCCTCCACTTT,CASRVGQSNSPLHF
TRBV27,.,TRBD2,TRBJ2-7,TGTGCCAGCAGAATCAGCGGGAGAGGGGCCTACGAGCAGTACTTC,CASRISGRGAYEQYF
TRBV9,.,.,TRBJ1-4,TGTGCCAGCAGCGTAAAGAGGGTGCCCCTGGAGGAAAAACTGTTTTTT,CASSVKRVPLEEKLFF
TRBV30,.,.,TRBJ1-2,TGTGCCTGGAGGACGTCAGGGGTGGGGGGCTACACCTTC,CAWRTSGVGGYTF
TRBV6-4,once,TRBD1,TRBJ1-2,TGTGCCAGCAGTGACACAGGGGCAGGCGGCTACACCTTC,CASSDTGAGGYTF
TRBV20-1,.,TRBD2,TRBJ2-7,TGCAGTGCTTCGGGGGGGTACGAGCAGTACTTC,CSASGGYEQYF
TRBV29-1,.,TRBD1,TRBJ2-7,TGCAGCGACAGACAGGGGGCCTGCGAGCAGTACTTC,CSDRQGACEQYF
TRBV7-9,.,TRBD2,TRBJ2-2,TGTGCCAGCAGCTTACGAAGCGGGGGGGAGAACACCGGGGAGCTGTTTTTT,CASSLRSGGENTGELFF
TRBV28,.,TRBD1,TRBJ1-1,TGTGCCAGCCGGCCCGGTGGCAGGGGGCTGAACACTGAAGCTTTCTTT,CASRPGGRGLNTEAFF
TRBV28,.,.,TRBJ2-5,TGTGCCAGCAGTTTGGCGGATACCCAGTACTTC,CASSLADTQYF
TRBV28,.,.,TRBJ1-5,TGTGCCAGCAGTTTATTTATGCAGATCAATCAGCCCCAGCATTTT,CASSLFMQINQPQHF
TRBV7-2,.,TRBD1,TRBJ2-5,TGTGCCAGCAGCTGGGACAGGGACCAAGAGACCCAGTACTTC,CASSWDRDQETQYF
TRBV9,few,TRBD1,TRBJ1-2,TGTGCCAGCAGCGGCACCCGGGACAGGGCCTATGGCTACACCTTC,CASSGTRDRAYGYTF
TRBV19,.,.,TRBJ2-1,TGTGCCAGTAGTATAGGGCTAATTAGCGATGAGCAGTTCTTC,CASSIGLISDEQFF
TRBV18,.,TRBD1,TRBJ2-1,TGTGCCAGCTCACCGGGGACAGGGTCCTACAATGAGCAGTTCTTC,CASSPGTGSYNEQFF
TRBV28,.,.,TRBJ2-7,TGTGCCAGCAGACCGACAGGTTCCTACGAGCAGTACTTC,CASRPTGSYEQYF
TRBV29-1,.,TRBD2,TRBJ2-7,TGCAGCACCCAATTAGCGGGCACGTACGAGCAGTACTTC,CSTQLAGTYEQYF
TRBV2,.,.,TRBJ1-3,TGTGCCTACTCGGACGGGAGCTCTGGAAACACCATATATTTT,CAYSDGSSGNTIYF
TRBV27,.,.,TRBJ2-5,TGTGCCAGCAGTTTGGCAGGCTATGAGACCCAGTACTTC,CASSLAGYETQYF
TRBV11-2,.,TRBD2,TRBJ2-7,TGTGCCAGCAGCCATTTAGCGGGGGACCCCTACGAGCAGTACTTC,CASSHLAGDPYEQYF
TRBV4-3,.,.,TRBJ2-7,TGCGCCAGCAGCCGAGAGCGCCTCTCCTACGAGCAGTACTTC,CASSRERLSYEQYF
TRBV28,.,.,TRBJ2-7,TGTGCCAGCAGTTCCCAACTGCCGGGGGAGTACGAGCAGTACTTC,CASSSQLPGEYEQYF
TRBV28,.,.,TRBJ1-2,TGTGCCACCGTACCCAGGGATAACTATGGCTACACCTTC,CATVPRDNYGYTF
TRBV11-2,.,.,TRBJ2-4,TGTGCCAGCGGCAAGGGGCTAGCCAAAAACATTCAGTACTTC,CASGKGLAKNIQYF
TRBV5-8,once,TRBD1,TRBJ1-5,TGTGCCAGCAGCCCCGGACAGGGTTGGAATCAGCCCCAGCATTTT,CASSPGQGWNQPQHF
TRBV2,.,TRBD1,TRBJ1-2,TGTGCCAGCAGTTATCAGGGGGCCCAACTGTATGGCTACACCTTC,CASSYQGAQLYGYTF
TRBV5-1,.,.,TRBJ2-5,TGCGCCAGCAGCTTAAGGCGGGATCGAGAGACCCAGTACTTC,CASSLRRDRETQYF
TRBV27,few,TRBD1,TRBJ1-1,TGTGCCACCGCGACAGGGCAGAACACTGAAGCTTTCTTT,CATATGQNTEAFF
TRBV5-3,once,.,TRBJ1-5,TGTGCCAGAAGCGTCCGACAGCATAGCAATCAGCCCCAGCATTTT,CARSVRQHSNQPQHF
TRBV6-5,.,.,TRBJ2-5,TGTGCCAGCAGTTATTACGGAGGGGAGAGTGAGACCCAGTACTTC,CASSYYGGESETQYF
TRBV19,.,.,TRBJ1-5,TGTGCCAGTAGCAGGGAAAATCAGCCCCAGCATTTT,CASSRENQPQHF
TRBV19,.,.,TRBJ1-5,TGTGCCAGTAGATCTACAGATCATAGCAATCAGCCCCAGCATTTT,CASRSTDHSNQPQHF
TRBV19,.,TRBD1,TRBJ1-3,TGTGCCAGTAGTATAAGGACAGGCCGGCGGGCCATATATTTT,CASSIRTGRRAIYF
TRBV28,.,TRBD1,TRBJ2-7,TGTGCCAGCAGTTTACGGGACAGGGGAAACGAGCAGTACTTC,CASSLRDRGNEQYF
TRBV29-1,.,TRBD2,TRBJ2-7,TGCAGCGTTGTCTCCCGGGGGGTCTACGAGCAGTACTTC,CSVVSRGVYEQYF
TRBV7-2,.,TRBD2,TRBJ2-7,TGTGCCAGCAGCCCCCAAGGGTTAGCGGGAGGTCCTCAGTACTTC,CASSPQGLAGGPQYF
TRBV5-1,.,.,TRBJ2-3,TGCGCCAGCAGCTTGGGAGTAGGTGGGGGGTCTAGCACAGATACGCAGTATTTT,CASSLGVGGGSSTDTQYF
TRBV5-4,.,TRBD2,TRBJ2-1,TGTGCCAGCAGCCCGCTAGCGGATGAGCAGTTCTTC,CASSPLADEQFF
TRBV9,.,TRBD2,TRBJ2-7,TGTGCCAGCACCCCCACTAGCGGTCCCTACGAGCAGTACTTC,CASTPTSGPYEQYF
TRBV14,.,TRBD1,TRBJ1-3,TGTGCCAGCAGCCAAGACCGGGACAGCTCTGGAAACACCATATATTTT,CASSQDRDSSGNTIYF
TRBV19,.,TRBD2,TRBJ2-1,TGTGCCAGTAGCACGGGAGGTGGGCCCTTCAATGAGCAGTTCTTC,CASSTGGGPFNEQFF
TRBV4-2,.,.,TRBJ1-6,TGTGCCAGCAGCCAAGGGAGCTCCTATAATTCACCCCTCCACTTT,CASSQGSSYNSPLHF
TRBV19,.,.,TRBJ2-1,TGTGCCAGTAGTCCCGACTTGACAGCTTACAATGAGCAGTTCTTC,CASSPDLTAYNEQFF
TRBV14,.,.,TRBJ2-1,TGTGCCAGCAGCCAACTCCGGTCAGGGGACAATGAGCAGTTCTTC,CASSQLRSGDNEQFF
TRBV5-1,.,TRBD2,TRBJ2-1,TGCGCCAGCAGCCCTAGCGGGGGTTCCTACAATGAGCAGTTCTTC,CASSPSGGSYNEQFF
TRBV5-1,.,.,TRBJ1-5,TGCGCCAGCAGCGAGGGCCCCCTCCGGGATCAGCCCCAGCATTTT,CASSEGPLRDQPQHF
TRBV21-1,once,.,TRBJ2-7,TGTGCCAGCAGCAGGACAGGGTTCGAGCAGTACTTC,CASSRTGFEQYF
TRBV5-1,once,.,TRBJ2-7,TGCGCCAGCAGCACCGGGGACTCACGCTCCTACGAGCAGTACTTC,CASSTGDSRSYEQYF
TRBV15,.,.,TRBJ2-5,TGTGCCACCAGCAACCCGCGGGAACAAGAGACCCAGTACTTC,CATSNPREQETQYF
TRBV11-2,.,.,TRBJ2-7,TGTGCCAGCAGCCCTTGGGGGGTGGTCGAGCAGTACTTC,CASSPWGVVEQYF